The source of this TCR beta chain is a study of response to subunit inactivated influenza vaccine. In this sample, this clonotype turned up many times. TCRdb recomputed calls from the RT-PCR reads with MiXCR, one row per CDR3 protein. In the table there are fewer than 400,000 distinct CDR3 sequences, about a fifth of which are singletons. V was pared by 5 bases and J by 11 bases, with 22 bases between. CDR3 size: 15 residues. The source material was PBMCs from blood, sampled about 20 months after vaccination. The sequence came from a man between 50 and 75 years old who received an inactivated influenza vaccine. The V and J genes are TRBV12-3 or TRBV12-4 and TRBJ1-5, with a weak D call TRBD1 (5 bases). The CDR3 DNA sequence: TGTGCCAGCAGTGTAGACGGGGGGGGAAGGCAGTCCCAGCATTTT. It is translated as CASSVDGGGRQSQHF.